A selection of T cell receptor beta chains follows, all from one sample in a study of CD8 T cells in ankylosing spondylitis. One entry per CDR3 protein, called by TCRdb with MiXCR from the 5' RACE reads. The table records hundreds of thousands of distinct CDR3 sequences, over 9.5% of them present only once. The sequenced sample consisted of blood, either unsorted or a sorted T cell fraction (not recorded which). The receptor source for this set is a male donor with ankylosing spondylitis. Both conserved end residues are part of each CDR3. D genes are given only for firm matches. The size entry is marked missing in some rows and otherwise reads once, few, many or a size class.

J | D | V | size | CDR3 | DNA
TRBJ2-7 | TRBD1 | TRBV7-2 | many | CASSLQGASYEQYF | TGTGCCAGCAGCTTGCAGGGGGCCTCTTACGAGCAGTACTTC
TRBJ2-7 | NA | TRBV20-1 | many | CSARLGSYEQYF | TGCAGTGCTAGGCTCGGCTCCTACGAGCAGTACTTC
TRBJ2-2 | TRBD1 | TRBV5-1 | many | CASSLTGLNTGELFF | TGTGCCAGCAGCTTGACAGGGTTGAACACCGGGGAGCTGTTTTTT
TRBJ2-7 | NA | TRBV9 | NA | CASSVGTDPYEQYF | TGTGCCAGCAGCGTAGGGACAGACCCCTACGAGCAGTACTTC
TRBJ1-2 | NA | TRBV20-1 | many | CSAARDAANYGYTF | TGCAGTGCCGCCCGGGACGCAGCTAACTATGGCTACACCTTC
TRBJ1-1 | TRBD1 | TRBV5-1 | few | CASSPMTGYTEAFF | TGCGCCAGCAGCCCTATGACAGGGTACACTGAAGCTTTCTTT
TRBJ2-3 | NA | TRBV6-1 | NA | CASIKDGYRRTDTQYF | TGTGCCAGCATCAAGGACGGCTATCGGCGCACAGATACGCAGTATTTT
TRBJ2-1 | TRBD1 | TRBV25-1 | NA | CASSERDRYNEQFF | TGTGCCAGCAGTGAGCGGGACAGGTACAATGAGCAGTTCTTC
TRBJ2-3 | TRBD2 | TRBV6-2/TRBV6-3 | few | CASSRAGTITDTQYF | TGTGCCAGCAGTCGAGCGGGGACCATCACAGATACGCAGTATTTT
TRBJ2-2 | TRBD2 | TRBV5-1 | NA | CASRLAGENTGELFF | TGCGCCAGTCGTCTAGCGGGGGAGAACACCGGGGAGCTGTTTTTT
TRBJ1-1 | NA | TRBV5-1 | many | CASSWGVNTEAFF | TGTGCCAGCAGTTGGGGGGTGAACACTGAAGCTTTCTTT
TRBJ1-2 | NA | TRBV12-3/TRBV12-4 | few | CASSTTFGGNNYGYTF | TGTGCCAGCAGTACAACCTTTGGTGGAAATAACTATGGCTACACCTTC
TRBJ2-1 | TRBD2 | TRBV20-1 | few | CSAREKRDLSYNEQFF | TGCAGTGCTAGAGAGAAGCGGGACCTATCCTACAATGAGCAGTTCTTC
TRBJ2-1 | NA | TRBV29-1 | many | CSVDAGGSYNEQFF | TGCAGCGTTGATGCAGGGGGGTCCTACAATGAGCAGTTCTTC
TRBJ2-3 | NA | TRBV5-1 | NA | CASSLWGLSLSTDTQYF | TGCGCCAGCAGCTTGTGGGGACTGTCCCTTAGCACAGATACGCAGTATTTT
TRBJ1-2 | NA | TRBV5-1 | many | CASSLSTGSNYGYTF | TGCGCCAGCAGCTTGTCAACAGGGTCAAACTATGGCTACACCTTC
TRBJ2-6 | TRBD1 | TRBV9 | few | CASSSNAGQGAGANVLTF | TGTGCCAGCAGCTCGAATGCGGGACAGGGGGCTGGGGCCAACGTCCTGACTTTC
TRBJ1-5 | NA | TRBV25-1 | many | CASSTSSNQPQHF | TGTGCCAGCAGTACATCGAGCAATCAGCCCCAGCATTTT
TRBJ1-2 | NA | TRBV6-5 | once | CASTLLAHFYGYTF | TGTGCCAGCACTTTACTCGCCCATTTCTATGGCTACACCTTC
TRBJ2-1 | TRBD2 | TRBV29-1 | many | CSVDPRTRTSGNLYNEQFF | TGCAGCGTTGACCCCCGGACAAGGACTAGCGGGAACCTCTACAATGAGCAGTTCTTC
TRBJ1-1 | NA | TRBV19 | NA | CASRTEMNTEAFF | TGTGCCAGTAGGACAGAAATGAACACTGAAGCTTTCTTT
TRBJ2-7 | NA | TRBV5-1 | many | CASSLKNSYEQYF | TGCGCCAGCAGCTTAAAGAACTCCTACGAGCAGTACTTC
TRBJ1-6 | NA | TRBV5-4 | few | CASSPDGGRSPLHF | TGTGCCAGCAGCCCTGACGGGGGGAGATCACCCCTCCACTTT
TRBJ2-2 | TRBD1 | TRBV6-1 | NA | CASSRQGIGTGELFF | TGTGCCAGCAGTAGACAGGGGATAGGCACCGGGGAGCTGTTTTTT
TRBJ2-3 | NA | TRBV20-1 | few | CSALLLDSDTQYF | TGCAGTGCACTTTTATTGGATTCAGATACGCAGTATTTT
TRBJ2-2 | TRBD2 | TRBV5-6 | few | CASSLLVGLADSTGELFF | TGTGCCAGCAGCTTGTTGGTTGGACTAGCGGACTCCACCGGGGAGCTGTTTTTT